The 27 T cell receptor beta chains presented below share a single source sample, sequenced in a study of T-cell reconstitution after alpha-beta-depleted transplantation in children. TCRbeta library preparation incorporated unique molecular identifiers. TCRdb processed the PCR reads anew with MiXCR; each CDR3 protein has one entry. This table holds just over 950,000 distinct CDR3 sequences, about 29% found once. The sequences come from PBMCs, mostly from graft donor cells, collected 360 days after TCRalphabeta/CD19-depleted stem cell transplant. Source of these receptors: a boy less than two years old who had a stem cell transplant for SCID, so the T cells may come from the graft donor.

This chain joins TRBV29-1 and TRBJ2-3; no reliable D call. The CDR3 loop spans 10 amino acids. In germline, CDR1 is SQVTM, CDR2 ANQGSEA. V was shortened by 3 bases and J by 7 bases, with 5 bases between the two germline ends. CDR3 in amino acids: CSVDLNTQYF. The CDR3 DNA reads TGCAGCGTTGATCTCAATACGCAGTATTTT.

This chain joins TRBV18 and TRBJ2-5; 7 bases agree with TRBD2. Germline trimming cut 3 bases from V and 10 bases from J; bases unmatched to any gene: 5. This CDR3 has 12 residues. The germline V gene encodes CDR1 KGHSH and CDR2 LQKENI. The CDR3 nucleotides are TGTGCCAGCTCACCGGAGGGGAGGGACCAGTACTTC. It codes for CASSPEGRDQYF.

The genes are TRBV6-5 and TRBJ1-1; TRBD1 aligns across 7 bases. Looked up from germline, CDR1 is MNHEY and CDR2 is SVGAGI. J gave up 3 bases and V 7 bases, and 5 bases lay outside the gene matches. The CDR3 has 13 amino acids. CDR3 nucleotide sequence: TGTGCCAGCAAGAGGGGGCGCGACACTGAAGCTTTCTTT. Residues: CASKRGRDTEAFF.

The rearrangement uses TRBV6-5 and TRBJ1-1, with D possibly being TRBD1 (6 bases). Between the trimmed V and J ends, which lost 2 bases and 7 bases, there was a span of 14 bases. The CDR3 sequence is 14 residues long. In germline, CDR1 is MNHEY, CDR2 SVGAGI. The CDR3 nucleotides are TGTGCCAGCAGTTACCTACAGGGATGGGATGAAGCTTTCTTT. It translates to CASSYLQGWDEAFF.

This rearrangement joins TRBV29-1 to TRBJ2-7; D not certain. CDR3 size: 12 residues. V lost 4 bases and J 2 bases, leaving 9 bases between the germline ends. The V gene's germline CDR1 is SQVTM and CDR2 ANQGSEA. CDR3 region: CSVGGTPYEQYF. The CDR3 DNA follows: TGCAGCGTTGGGGGTACACCCTACGAGCAGTACTTC.

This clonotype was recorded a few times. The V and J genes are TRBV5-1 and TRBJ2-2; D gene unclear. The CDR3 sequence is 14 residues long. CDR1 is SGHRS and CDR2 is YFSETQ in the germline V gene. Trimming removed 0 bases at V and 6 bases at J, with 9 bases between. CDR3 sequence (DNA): TGCGCCAGCAGCTTGGGGGCTGAGGCCGGGGAGCTGTTTTTT. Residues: CASSLGAEAGELFF.

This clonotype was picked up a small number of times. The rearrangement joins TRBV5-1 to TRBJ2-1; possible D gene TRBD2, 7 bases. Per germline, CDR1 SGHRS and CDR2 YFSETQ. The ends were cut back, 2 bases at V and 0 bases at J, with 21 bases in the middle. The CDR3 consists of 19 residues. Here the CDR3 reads CASSLYRAGAPFSYNEQFF. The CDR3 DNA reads TGCGCCAGCAGCTTATACCGTGCGGGGGCTCCCTTCTCCTACAATGAGCAGTTCTTC. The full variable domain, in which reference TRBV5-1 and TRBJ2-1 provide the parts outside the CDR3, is KAGVTQTPRYLIKTRGQQVTLSCSPISGHRSVSWYQQTPGQGLQFLFEYFSETQRNKGNFPGRFSGRQFSNSRSEMNVSTLELGDSALYLCASSLYRAGAPFSYNEQFFGPGTRLTVL.

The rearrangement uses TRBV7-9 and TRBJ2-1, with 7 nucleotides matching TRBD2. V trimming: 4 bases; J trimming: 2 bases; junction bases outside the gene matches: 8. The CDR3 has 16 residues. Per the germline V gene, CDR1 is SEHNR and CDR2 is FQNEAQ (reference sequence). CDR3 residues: CASSSKRGNPYNEQFF. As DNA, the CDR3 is TGTGCCAGCAGCTCCAAGCGGGGAAACCCCTACAATGAGCAGTTCTTC.

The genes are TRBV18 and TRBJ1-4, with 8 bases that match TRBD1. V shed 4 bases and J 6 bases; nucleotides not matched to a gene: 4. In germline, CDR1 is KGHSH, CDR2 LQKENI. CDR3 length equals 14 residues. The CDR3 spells CASSHGQGDEKLFF. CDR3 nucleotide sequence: TGTGCCAGCTCACACGGACAGGGTGATGAAAAACTGTTTTTT.

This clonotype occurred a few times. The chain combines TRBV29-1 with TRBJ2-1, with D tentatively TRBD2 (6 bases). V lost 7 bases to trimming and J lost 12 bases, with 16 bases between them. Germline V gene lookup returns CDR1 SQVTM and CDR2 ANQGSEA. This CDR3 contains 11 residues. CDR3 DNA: TGCAGCGGTGACTTGGGCGGGGTGCAGTTCTTC. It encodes CSGDLGGVQFF.

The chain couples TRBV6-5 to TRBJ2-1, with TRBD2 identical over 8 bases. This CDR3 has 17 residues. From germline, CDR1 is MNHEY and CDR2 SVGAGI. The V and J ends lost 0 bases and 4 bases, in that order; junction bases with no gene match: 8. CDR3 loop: CASSYSGLVLGYNEQFF. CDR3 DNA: TGTGCCAGCAGTTACTCGGGACTAGTCCTCGGGTACAATGAGCAGTTCTTC.

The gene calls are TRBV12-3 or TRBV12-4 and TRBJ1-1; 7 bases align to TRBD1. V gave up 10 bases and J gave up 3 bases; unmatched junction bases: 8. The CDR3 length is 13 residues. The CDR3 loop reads CANQGGADTEAFF. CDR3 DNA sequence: TGTGCCAACCAAGGGGGCGCTGACACTGAAGCTTTCTTT.

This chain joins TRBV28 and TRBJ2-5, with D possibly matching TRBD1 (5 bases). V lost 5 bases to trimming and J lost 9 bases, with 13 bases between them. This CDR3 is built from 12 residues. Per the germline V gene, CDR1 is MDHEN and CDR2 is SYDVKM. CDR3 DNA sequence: TGTGCCAGCAGTCCTCCGACAGATGCCCAGTACTTC. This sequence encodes CASSPPTDAQYF.

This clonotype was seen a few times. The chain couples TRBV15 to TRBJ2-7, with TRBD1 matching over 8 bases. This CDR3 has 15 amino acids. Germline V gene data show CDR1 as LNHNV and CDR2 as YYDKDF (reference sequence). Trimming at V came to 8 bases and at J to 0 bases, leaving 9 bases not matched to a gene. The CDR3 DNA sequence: TGTGCCACCGCCCCGAGGACAGGGAGCTCCTACGAGCAGTACTTC. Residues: CATAPRTGSSYEQYF.

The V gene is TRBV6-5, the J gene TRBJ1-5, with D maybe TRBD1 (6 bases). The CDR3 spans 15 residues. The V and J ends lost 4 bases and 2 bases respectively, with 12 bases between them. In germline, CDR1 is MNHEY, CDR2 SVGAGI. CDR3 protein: CASSLSGGGNQPQHF. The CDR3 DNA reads TGTGCCAGCAGTTTGTCCGGGGGCGGCAATCAGCCCCAGCATTTT.

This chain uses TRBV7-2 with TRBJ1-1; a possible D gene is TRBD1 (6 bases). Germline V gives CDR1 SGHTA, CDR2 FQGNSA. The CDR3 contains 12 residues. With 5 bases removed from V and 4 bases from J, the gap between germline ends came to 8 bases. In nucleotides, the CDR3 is TGTGCCAGCAGCCACAGGGTCACTGAAGCTTTCTTT. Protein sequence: CASSHRVTEAFF.

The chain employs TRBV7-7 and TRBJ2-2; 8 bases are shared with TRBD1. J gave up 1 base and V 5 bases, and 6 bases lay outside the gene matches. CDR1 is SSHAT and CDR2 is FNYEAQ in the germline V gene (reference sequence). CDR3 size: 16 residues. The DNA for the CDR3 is TGTGCCAGCAGCACCCGGACAGGGAAGAACACCGGGGAGCTGTTTTTT. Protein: CASSTRTGKNTGELFF. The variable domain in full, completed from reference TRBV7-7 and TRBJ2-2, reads GAGVSQSPRYKVTKRGQDVTLRCDPISSHATLYWYQQALGQGPEFLTYFNYEAQPDKSGLPSDRFSAERPEGSISTLTIQRTEQRDSAMYRCASSTRTGKNTGELFFGEGSRLTVL.

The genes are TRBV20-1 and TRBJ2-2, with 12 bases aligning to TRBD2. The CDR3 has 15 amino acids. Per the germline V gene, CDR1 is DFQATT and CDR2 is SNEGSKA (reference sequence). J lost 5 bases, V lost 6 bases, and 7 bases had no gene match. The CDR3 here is CSAELAGGGTGELFF. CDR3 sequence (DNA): TGCAGTGCAGAACTAGCGGGGGGTGGGACCGGGGAGCTGTTTTTT.

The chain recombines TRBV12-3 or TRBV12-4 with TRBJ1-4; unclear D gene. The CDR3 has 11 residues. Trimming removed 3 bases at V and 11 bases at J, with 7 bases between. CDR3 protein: CASSFRAKLFF. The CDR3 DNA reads TGTGCCAGCAGTTTCCGGGCCAAACTGTTTTTT.

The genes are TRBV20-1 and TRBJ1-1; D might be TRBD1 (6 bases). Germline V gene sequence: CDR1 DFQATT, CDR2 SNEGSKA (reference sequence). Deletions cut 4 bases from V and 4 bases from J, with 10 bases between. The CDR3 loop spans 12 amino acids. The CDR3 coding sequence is TGCAGTGCTACCGGGACAATCACTGAAGCTTTCTTT. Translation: CSATGTITEAFF.

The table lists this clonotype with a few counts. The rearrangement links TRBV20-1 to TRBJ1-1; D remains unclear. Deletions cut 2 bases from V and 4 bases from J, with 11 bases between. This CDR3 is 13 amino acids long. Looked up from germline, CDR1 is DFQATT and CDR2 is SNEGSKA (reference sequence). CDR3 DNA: TGCAGTGCTAGATCCACGCTGGGCACTGAAGCTTTCTTT. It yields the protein CSARSTLGTEAFF.

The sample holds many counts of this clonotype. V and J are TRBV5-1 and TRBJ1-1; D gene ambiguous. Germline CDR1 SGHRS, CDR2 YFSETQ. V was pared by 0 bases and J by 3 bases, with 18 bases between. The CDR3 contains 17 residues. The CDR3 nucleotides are TGCGCCAGCAGCTTGGAACCACAGCGGAGGATCGACACTGAAGCTTTCTTT. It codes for CASSLEPQRRIDTEAFF.

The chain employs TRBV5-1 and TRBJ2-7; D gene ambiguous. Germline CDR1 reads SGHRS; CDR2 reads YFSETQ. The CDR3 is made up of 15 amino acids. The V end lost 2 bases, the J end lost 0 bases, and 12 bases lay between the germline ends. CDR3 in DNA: TGCGCCAGCAGCTTCGGACCTCGCAGCTCCTACGAGCAGTACTTC. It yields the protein CASSFGPRSSYEQYF.

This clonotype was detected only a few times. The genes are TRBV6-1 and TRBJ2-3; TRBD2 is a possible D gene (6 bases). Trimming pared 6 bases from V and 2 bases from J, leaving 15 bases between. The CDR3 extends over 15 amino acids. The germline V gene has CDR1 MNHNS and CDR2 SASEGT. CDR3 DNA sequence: TGTGCCAGCAGCCGAATGACGGGGGACACAGATACGCAGTATTTT. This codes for CASSRMTGDTDTQYF.

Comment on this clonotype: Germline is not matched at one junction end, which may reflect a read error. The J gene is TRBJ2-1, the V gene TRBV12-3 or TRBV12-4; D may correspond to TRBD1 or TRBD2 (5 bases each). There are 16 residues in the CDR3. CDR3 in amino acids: CASSLAPVIGDNEQFF. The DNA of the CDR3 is TGTGCCAGCAGCTTAGCGCCCGTGATAGGGGACAATGAGCAGTTCTTC.

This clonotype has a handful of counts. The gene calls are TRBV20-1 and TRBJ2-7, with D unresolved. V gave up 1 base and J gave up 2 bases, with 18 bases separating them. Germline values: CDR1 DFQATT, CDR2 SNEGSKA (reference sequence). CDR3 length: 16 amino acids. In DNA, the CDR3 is TGCAGTGCTAGAGTCCCCAGGACGTACCCTACCTACGAGCAGTACTTC. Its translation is CSARVPRTYPTYEQYF.

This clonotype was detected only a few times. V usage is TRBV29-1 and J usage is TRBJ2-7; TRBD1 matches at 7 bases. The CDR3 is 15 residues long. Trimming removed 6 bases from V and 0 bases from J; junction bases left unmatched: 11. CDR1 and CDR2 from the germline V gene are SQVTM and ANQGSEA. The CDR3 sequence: CSVVGRDRASYEQYF. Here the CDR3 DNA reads TGCAGCGTGGTTGGCCGAGACAGGGCCTCCTACGAGCAGTACTTC.